This record looks at one TCR beta chain sequence and its context. This specimen belongs to a study of blood T cell repertoires in COVID-19. How the authors handled the data: From reference gene primer amplification, estimates of nucleated cell counts were derived. Method: immunoSEQ multiplex PCR; TCRdb's copy keeps in-frame clones and lacks some. Clone size and the V and J calls come from that table; the DNA yielded D and trimming. The sample records almost 300,000 clones, over 85% being singletons. Seattle patients were enrolled while actively infected and followed longitudinally. The source of this sequence is a woman aged 30 to 39 with COVID-19, enrolled during active disease. The source material was peripheral blood.

The CDR3 loop is CASSRGREQFF. The DNA of the CDR3 is TGTGCCAGCAGCCGCGGTAGGGAGCAGTTCTTC. The genes are TRBV3-1 (or the pseudogene TRBV3-2) and TRBJ2-1; D is unclear. CDR1 and CDR2 (germline): LGHDT, YNNKEL (reference sequence). The CDR3 is 11 amino acids. Trimming stripped 4 bases from V and 10 bases from J, with 8 bases between.